One and the same sample provided the 18 T cell receptor beta chains below, sequenced in a study of OX40 agonist ivuxolimab in advanced cancers. The protocol was immunoSEQ multiplex PCR, while the TCRdb copy is restricted to in-frame clones and leaves out a portion. In the table there are around 77,000 clones, less than 90% of which are singletons. The specimen comprised CD4+ or CD8+ T cells sorted from blood, sampled in a trial of the OX40 agonist ivuxolimab. The receptors come from an adult with an advanced solid tumor such as melanoma, head and neck, liver or kidney cancer.

The gene calls are TRBV19 and TRBJ2-2; D gene unclear. Looked up from germline, CDR1 is LNHDA and CDR2 is SQIVND (reference sequence). Trimming left V 3 bases short and J 3 bases short, with 14 bases between. The CDR3 length is 16 residues. CDR3 bases: TGTGCCAGTAGTATTCGAGCGCACATCTACACCGGGGAGCTGTTTTTT. Translated: CASSIRAHIYTGELFF. Based on the CDR3 plus reference TRBV19 and TRBJ2-2, the full variable domain is DGGITQSPKYLFRKEGQNVTLSCEQNLNHDAMYWYRQDPGQGLRLIYYSQIVNDFQKGDIAEGYSVSREKKESFPLTVTSAQKNPTAFYLCASSIRAHIYTGELFFGEGSRLTVL.

The gene calls are TRBV7-3 and TRBJ1-1, with a tentative D call TRBD1 (5 bases). Germline CDR1 reads SGHTA; CDR2 reads FQGTGA. Trimming removed 5 bases from V and 10 bases from J, with 14 bases in between. This CDR3 region has 12 residues. The CDR3 here is CASSPGGGRAFF. CDR3 DNA: TGTGCCAGCAGCCCCGGGGGGGGACGAGCTTTCTTT.

This clone was picked up a small number of times. The chain joins TRBV10-1 to TRBJ2-7, with a tentative D call TRBD2 (7 bases). Trimming took off 7 bases at V and 0 bases at J, with 28 bases between the two ends. CDR1 and CDR2 from the germline V gene are WNHNN and SYGVQD (reference sequence). The CDR3 length is 19 residues. The DNA of the CDR3 is TGCGCCAGCACTCCAACCCCCGGCCTGGCGGGGGCCCTCTCCTACGAGCAGTACTTC. This sequence encodes CASTPTPGLAGALSYEQYF.

The genes are TRBV11-2 and TRBJ2-5, with 8 positions matching TRBD2. Germline CDR1 is SGHAT and CDR2 is FQNNGV. This CDR3 is 16 amino acids long. Germline trimming cut 1 base from V and 9 bases from J; bases unmatched to any gene: 13. CDR3 in amino acids: CASSLGSSGSAGAQYF. The CDR3 DNA reads as TGTGCCAGCAGCTTAGGGTCTAGCGGGTCTGCAGGGGCCCAGTACTTC.

The count of this clone is one. The chain joins TRBV18 to TRBJ2-6, with D unclear. The V gene's germline CDR1 is KGHSH and CDR2 LQKENI. V lost 3 bases, J lost 2 bases, and 11 bases lay in between. This CDR3 region has 16 residues. The CDR3 spells CASSPLEGPGANVLTF. The CDR3 DNA follows: TGTGCCAGCTCACCCCTAGAAGGGCCTGGGGCCAACGTCCTGACTTTC. The whole variable domain, remainder taken from reference TRBV18 and TRBJ2-6, is NAGVMQNPRHLVRRRGQEARLRCSPMKGHSHVYWYRQLPEEGLKFMVYLQKENIIDESGMPKERFSAEFPKEGPSILRIQQVVRGDSAAYFCASSPLEGPGANVLTFGAGSRLTVL.

The genes are TRBV10-3 and TRBJ2-3; tentatively, D is TRBD1 or TRBD2 (5 bases each). V gave up 7 bases and J gave up 2 bases, with 7 bases separating them. CDR3 length equals 12 residues. The germline CDR1 and CDR2 sequences are ENHRY and SYGVKD. The CDR3 DNA sequence: TGTGCCATCATGGGGGTCACAGATACGCAGTATTTT. Encoded protein: CAIMGVTDTQYF.

The chain couples TRBV5-1 to TRBJ1-2; tentative D call: TRBD1 (5 bases). The V gene lost 3 bases and the J gene lost 5 bases, with 17 bases spanning the gap. This CDR3 region has 15 residues. CDR1 and CDR2 from the germline V gene are SGHRS and YFSETQ. The CDR3 loop reads CASSSLQDRGYGYTF. The CDR3 coding sequence is TGCGCCAGCAGCTCCCTACAGGACCGGGGGTATGGCTACACCTTC.

The chain joins TRBV7-8 to TRBJ1-2; the D is unclear. Trimming stripped 5 bases from V and 6 bases from J, with 16 bases between. Germline V gene lookup returns CDR1 SGHVS and CDR2 FQNEAQ. CDR3 length: 14 residues. The CDR3 DNA is TGTGCCAGCAGCGATACAAGAATTGGGCATGGCTACACCTTC. This translates into CASSDTRIGHGYTF. The full variable domain, rest sourced from reference TRBV7-8 and TRBJ1-2, is GAGVSQSPRYKVAKRGQDVALRCDPISGHVSLFWYQQALGQGPEFLTYFQNEAQLDKSGLPSDRFFAERPEGSVSTLKIQRTQQEDSAVYLCASSDTRIGHGYTFGSGTRLTVV.

This clone was detected only once. The chain employs TRBV7-2 and TRBJ1-1, with 8 bases fitting TRBD1. The CDR3 has 15 amino acids. Germline assignment: CDR1 SGHTA and CDR2 FQGNSA. V was pared by 2 bases and J by 2 bases, with 4 bases of the junction left unmatched. The CDR3 region is CASSLQGADNTEAFF. CDR3 nucleotides: TGTGCCAGCAGCTTACAGGGGGCGGATAACACTGAAGCTTTCTTT.

This chain uses TRBV5-1 with TRBJ2-7; D tentatively reads TRBD1 or TRBD2 (5 bases each). V was pared by 0 bases and J by 7 bases, with 14 bases between. From germline, CDR1 is SGHRS and CDR2 YFSETQ. The CDR3 extends over 14 amino acids. The DNA of the CDR3 is TGCGCCAGCAGCTTGGATGGGACCTGGAGGGAGCAGTACTTC. Protein: CASSLDGTWREQYF.

This clone was counted once. The rearrangement joins TRBV7-9 to TRBJ2-3, with no clear D. Between the trimmed V and J ends, which lost 6 bases and 2 bases, there was a span of 15 bases. The germline V gene encodes CDR1 SEHNR and CDR2 FQNEAQ (reference sequence). This CDR3 region has 15 residues. The CDR3 is CASRPMGPPTDTQYF. The CDR3, as DNA: TGTGCCAGCAGGCCCATGGGCCCGCCCACAGATACGCAGTATTTT.

The chain couples TRBV5-4 to TRBJ2-1; 13 nucleotides agree with TRBD2. This CDR3 is built from 15 residues. Germline CDR1 and CDR2: SGHNT and YYREEE (reference sequence). The V segment lost 5 bases and the J segment 6 bases; nucleotides outside the gene matches: 5. Here the CDR3 reads CASRSGTSGVNEQFF. Written as DNA, the CDR3 is TGTGCCAGCAGGTCGGGGACTAGCGGGGTCAATGAGCAGTTCTTC.

The chain employs TRBV11-2 and TRBJ2-3, with TRBD2 matching over 7 bases. The germline V gene has CDR1 SGHAT and CDR2 FQNNGV. CDR3 length equals 16 residues. V shed 4 bases and J 6 bases; nucleotides not matched to a gene: 13. CDR3 region: CASSSPGLAARDTQYF. The CDR3 DNA follows: TGTGCCAGCAGCTCGCCGGGGCTAGCGGCCCGGGATACGCAGTATTTT.

This sequence joins TRBV6-5 and TRBJ2-5, with D perhaps matching TRBD2 (5 bases). The CDR3 has 12 amino acids. With 6 bases removed from V and 5 bases from J, the gap between germline ends came to 10 bases. Germline values: CDR1 MNHEY, CDR2 SVGAGI. The CDR3 DNA is TGTGCCAGCAGCAACGGGATCGAGACCCAGTACTTC. Translated, it gives CASSNGIETQYF.

This chain links TRBV6-1 with TRBJ2-1, with TRBD2 matching 7 bases. The CDR3 has 17 amino acids. V lost 3 bases to trimming and J lost 4 bases; unmatched junction nucleotides: 12. The germline V gene encodes CDR1 MNHNS and CDR2 SASEGT. The CDR3 reads CASSELAGTTPYNEQFF. CDR3 DNA sequence: TGTGCCAGCAGTGAGCTGGCCGGGACTACCCCTTACAATGAGCAGTTCTTC.

This clone was seen only once. The chain has TRBV21-1 and TRBJ1-2. TRBV21-1 corresponds to a pseudogene. CDR3 length equals 15 residues. CDR3 in amino acids: CASSKSGNRLYGYTF. The CDR3 coding sequence is TGTGCCAGCAGCAAATCAGGTAACAGACTTTATGGCTACACCTTC.

The V call is TRBV5-1, the J call TRBJ2-3; 9 bases align to TRBD1. The germline V gene encodes CDR1 SGHRS and CDR2 YFSETQ. This CDR3 comprises 14 residues. The V gene end was trimmed by 4 bases and the J gene end by 8 bases; junction bases not matched to a gene: 8. CDR3 sequence reads: CASSGDRVFATQYF. The CDR3 coding sequence is TGCGCCAGCAGCGGGGACAGGGTATTTGCTACGCAGTATTTT.

The chain combines TRBV9 with TRBJ1-5, with D possibly being TRBD1 (5 bases). This CDR3 contains 17 residues. Between the trimmed V and J ends, which lost 0 bases and 1 base, there was a span of 14 bases. The germline gives CDR1 SGDLS, CDR2 YYNGEE. This CDR3 is CASSVVGDPGSNQPQHF. The CDR3 DNA reads as TGTGCCAGCAGCGTAGTGGGGGACCCGGGGAGCAATCAGCCCCAGCATTTT.